Shown below are 5 T cell receptor beta chains from a single sample sequenced in a study of vaccination effects on CD4 cells after COVID-19. Data came from immunoSEQ multiplex PCR; TCRdb stores just in-frame clones and leaves some out. The sample lists 20,000 to 30,000 clones; around four fifths were seen once. These TCRs are of unknown antigen specificity. Before any sequencing was done, the ViraFEST assay used viral peptide pools to expand antigen-specific CD4+ T cells. Isolation of CD4+ T cells took place after about nine days of culture. Subjects were given two BNT162b2 or mRNA-1273 vaccine doses. The material sequenced was CD4+ T cells from PBMCs cultured with HCoV-NL63 spike peptides, taken after COVID-19 vaccination. These receptors were obtained from a human donor who received a COVID-19 vaccine.

In this sample, this clone turned up once. The chain uses TRBV28 and TRBJ2-5; D is uncertain. The CDR3 runs to 15 residues. CDR1 MDHEN and CDR2 SYDVKM come from the germline V gene. V shed 5 bases and J shed 1 base, with 14 bases lying between them. Here the CDR3 reads CASSRRAPFQETQYF. In DNA form, the CDR3 reads TGTGCCAGCAGTCGAAGGGCTCCCTTCCAAGAGACCCAGTACTTC.

This chain uses TRBV20-1 with TRBJ2-2; D may be TRBD1 (5 bases). The CDR3 runs 17 residues. V shed 3 bases and J shed 0 bases, with 17 bases lying between them. Germline CDR1 DFQATT, CDR2 SNEGSKA (reference sequence). The CDR3 protein is CSASRSGYRTNTGELFF. Written as DNA, the CDR3 is TGCAGTGCTAGTAGGTCAGGGTACCGAACGAACACCGGGGAGCTGTTTTTT.

The rearrangement uses TRBV5-5 and TRBJ1-1, with unresolved D. V gave up 4 bases and J gave up 11 bases, with 15 bases separating them. The germline CDR1 and CDR2 sequences are SGHKS and YYEKEE (reference sequence). The CDR3 is made up of 12 amino acids. The CDR3 spells CASSRVWNEAFF. The CDR3 coding sequence is TGTGCCAGCAGCCGGGTATGGAACGAGGCTTTCTTT. Using reference TRBV5-5 and TRBJ1-1 for the parts outside the CDR3, the full variable domain is DAGVTQSPTHLIKTRGQQVTLRCSPISGHKSVSWYQQVLGQGPQFIFQYYEKEERGRGNFPDRFSARQFPNYSSELNVNALLLGDSALYLCASSRVWNEAFFGQGTRLTVV.

This chain connects TRBV5-1 to TRBJ2-7; TRBD2 might be the D (6 bases). CDR3 length: 12 residues. The germline V gene has CDR1 SGHRS and CDR2 YFSETQ. Trimming took off 8 bases at V and 1 base at J, with 10 bases between the two ends. CDR3 coding DNA: TGCGCCAGTGGGGACTCATCCTACGAGCAGTACTTC. This codes for CASGDSSYEQYF.

The gene calls are TRBV5-1 and TRBJ1-2, with 7 positions matching TRBD1. V lost 3 bases and J lost 7; bases outside the gene matches: 6. CDR3 length equals 13 residues. Germline V lookup: CDR1 SGHRS, CDR2 YFSETQ. The CDR3 DNA sequence: TGCGCCAGCAGCTCGACAGGGTTACGTGGCTACACCTTC. Amino acids: CASSSTGLRGYTF.